Presented here are 16 T cell receptor beta chains from one specimen sequenced in a study of tumor-infiltrating lymphocytes in primary liver carcinoma. Priming with a constant-region primer yielded TCR beta cDNA from about 540 ng total RNA. Library construction for TCR beta comprised three nested multiplex PCR rounds performed with slightly modified ARM-PCR. Two initial PCR rounds of about 11 cycles each paired TRBV1-TRBV30 forward primers with a C-beta reverse primer. Via MiXCR, TCRdb re-called the multiplex PCR reads, giving one row per CDR3 protein. The data show tens of thousands of distinct CDR3 sequences, roughly 72% seen once. Bulk tissue was left unsorted, and RNA and DNA were co-extracted from about 19-30 mg of it. The sample comprised tumor-adjacent normal liver tissue. The receptors here all came from a man aged 40-55 years with primary liver carcinoma and hepatitis B virus infection.

The rearrangement links TRBV5-5 to TRBJ2-2; D tentatively fits TRBD1 or TRBD2 (5 bases each). The CDR3 totals 17 residues. V was clipped by 0 bases and J by 6 bases, with 18 bases between them. In germline, CDR1 is SGHKS, CDR2 YYEKEE (reference sequence). The CDR3 DNA reads as TGTGCCAGCAGCTTGGCTGGTTTGGGGGTGAGGTCCGGGGAGCTGTTTTTT. It yields the protein CASSLAGLGVRSGELFF.

This clonotype has a handful of counts. One end of the junction fails to match germline, which may point to a read error. The CDR3 spells CSVGGGGREAQYF. In DNA form, the CDR3 reads TGCAGCGTTGGAGGCGGGGGGCGAGAGGCCCAGTACTTC. The V and J genes are TRBV29-1 and TRBJ2-5; 8 bases are a match to TRBD2. Germline assignment: CDR1 SQVTM and CDR2 ANQGSEA. CDR3 size: 13 residues.

This rearrangement joins TRBV10-3 to TRBJ1-2; TRBD1 agrees at 8 bases. V shed 5 bases, J shed 8 bases, and the junction held 7 bases outside the gene matches. Per germline, CDR1 ENHRY and CDR2 SYGVKD. The CDR3 has 13 amino acids. In nucleotides, the CDR3 is TGTGCCATCAGTCTCGAGACAGGGGAGGGCTACACCTTC. Translated, it gives CAISLETGEGYTF.

Worth noting for this clonotype: The junction departs from germline at one end; a sequencing error may be responsible. V is TRBV7-9 and J is TRBJ2-3, with TRBD2 matching 8 bases. Germline-derived CDR1 and CDR2 are SEHNR and FQNEAQ (reference sequence). The CDR3 runs to 20 residues. In DNA form, the CDR3 reads TGTGCCAGCAGCTGGCCCCCGGGACTAACGGGAGGGCCGACTTCAGATACGCACTATTTT. Translating gives CASSWPPGLTGGPTSDTHYF.

With respect to this clonotype: The junction shows a germline mismatch at one end, possibly a read error. The rearrangement uses TRBV20-1 and TRBJ1-1; 9 nucleotides match TRBD1. Per germline, CDR1 DFQATT and CDR2 SNEGSKA (reference sequence). The CDR3 is made up of 14 amino acids. CDR3 DNA sequence: TGCAGTGCTCTTTACAGGGGGCTGAACTCTGAAGCTTTCTTT. Its protein product is CSALYRGLNSEAFF.

A word on this clonotype: The junction and the germline gene differ at one end; a read error may be behind it. The chain employs TRBV6-5 and TRBJ1-1; D gene unclear. Germline V gene sequence: CDR1 MNHEY, CDR2 SVGAGI. This CDR3 is 15 amino acids long. The CDR3 here is CASSYAVEMNTEAFF. The CDR3 nucleotides read TGTGCCAGCAGTTACGCGGTAGAGATGAACACTGAAGCTTTCTTC.

This clonotype has at least ten counts. The rearrangement joins TRBV5-1 to TRBJ2-6; 7 bases align to TRBD1. Unmatched junction bases numbered 7, after V lost 2 bases and J lost 2 bases. The CDR3 sequence is 17 residues long. Germline CDR1 and CDR2: SGHRS and YFSETQ. CDR3 DNA: TGCGCCAGCAGCTTTAACCCAGGGGGTACTGGGGCCAACGTCCTGACTTTC. Its translation is CASSFNPGGTGANVLTF. Full variable domain (rest looked up from reference TRBV5-1 and TRBJ2-6): KAGVTQTPRYLIKTRGQQVTLSCSPISGHRSVSWYQQTPGQGLQFLFEYFSETQRNKGNFPGRFSGRQFSNSRSEMNVSTLELGDSALYLCASSFNPGGTGANVLTFGAGSRLTVL.

Points on this clonotype: Given a much more abundant clone one base away, this may be a read error. This chain links TRBV7-2 with TRBJ2-7; D is uncertain. This CDR3 contains 14 residues. Germline V gene sequence: CDR1 SGHTA, CDR2 FQGNSA. CDR3 loop: CVSSLGRLNYEQYF. CDR3 nucleotide sequence: TGTGTCAGCAGCTTAGGCAGACTGAACTACGAGCAGTACTTC.

For this clonotype: A read error may account for a junction end that differs from germline. The gene calls are TRBV29-1 and TRBJ2-5; tentative D call: TRBD2 (7 bases). The CDR3 consists of 13 residues. CDR1 SQVTM and CDR2 ANQGSEA come from the germline V gene. The CDR3 loop is CSVEAGGIEIQYF. In DNA form, the CDR3 reads TGCAGCGTTGAAGCGGGGGGCATAGAGATCCAGTACTTC.

In the case of this clonotype: Mismatch with germline at one junction end may stem from a read error. The genes are TRBV7-9 and TRBJ1-1; 8 bases line up with TRBD1. Germline V lookup: CDR1 SEHNR, CDR2 FQNEAQ (reference sequence). The CDR3 length is 15 residues. The CDR3: CASSFAGTGEAEVFF. The CDR3 DNA sequence: TGTGCCAGCAGCTTTGCCGGGACAGGCGAGGCTGAAGTTTTCTTT.

Points on this clonotype: As the CDR3 is not closed by the conserved phenylalanine or tryptophan, this likely results from a read error. V is TRBV11-3 and J is TRBJ2-7, with 7 bases aligning to TRBD1. The CDR3 has 13 amino acids. The V gene's germline CDR1 is SGHNT and CDR2 YENEEA. With V trimmed by 8 bases and J by 1 base, 5 bases remained unmatched. The CDR3 DNA sequence: TGTGCCAGCCGCGTGGGACAGTCCTACGAGCAGTACATC. This codes for CASRVGQSYEQYI.

On this clonotype itself: The junction shows a germline mismatch at one end, possibly a read error. The CDR3 DNA follows: TGTACTAGCAGCACGTCGGCAGGGTTGATCCCTGGCTACCACTTC. As protein: CTSSTSAGLIPGYHF. The rearrangement links TRBV11-2 to TRBJ1-2; possible D gene TRBD1, 5 bases. The V gene's germline CDR1 is SGHAT and CDR2 FQNNGV. This CDR3 spans 15 amino acids.

A word on this clonotype: Given the absence of the conserved phenylalanine or tryptophan at the CDR3 end, a read error is likely. The chain employs TRBV6-5 and TRBJ1-1; weak D call: TRBD1 (6 bases). The CDR3 runs to 17 residues. The V end lost 5 bases, the J end lost 6 bases, and 25 bases lay between the germline ends. Germline CDR1 MNHEY, CDR2 SVGAGI. The CDR3 bases are TGTGCCAGCAGTCCCCCCATGGGGGCGGTAGGTATCGCTGAAGCTTTCTCT. Translation gives CASSPPMGAVGIAEAFS.

The chain links TRBV2 to TRBJ1-5; TRBD1 is a possible D gene (6 bases). The germline V gene has CDR1 SNHLY and CDR2 FYNNEI. CDR3 size: 13 residues. V was shortened by 10 bases and J by 7 bases, with 17 bases between the two germline ends. This CDR3 reads CAIGQGQWQPQHF. As DNA, the CDR3 is TGTGCCATCGGGCAGGGGCAATGGCAGCCCCAGCATTTT.

Concerning this clonotype: A much larger clone is a single base away; this may be a read error. The chain links TRBV7-9 to TRBJ1-5; D not certain. CDR3 length: 13 amino acids. Trimming shortened V by 1 base and J by 5 bases, and 6 bases separated the two germline ends. Germline V gives CDR1 SEHNR, CDR2 FQNEAQ (reference sequence). This CDR3 reads CASSLESDQPQHF. The CDR3 nucleotides read TGTGCCAGCAGCTTAGAGAGTGATCAGCCCCAGCATTTT.

In regard to this clonotype: At one boundary the junction diverges from the germline segment, which might be a read error. The chain is built from TRBV6-5 and TRBJ1-1, with a tentative D call TRBD1 (5 bases). Germline CDR1 is MNHEY and CDR2 is SVGAGI. This CDR3 has 15 residues. CDR3 region: CASSYAGRVGTEAFF. CDR3 coding DNA: TGTGCCAGTAGTTACGCGGGCAGGGTGGGCACTGAAGCTTTCTTT.